This T cell receptor (beta chain) was sequenced for a study of graft-versus-host responses after intestinal transplantation. As for the study in general: Once they had received anti-thymocyte globulin induction, all recipients took tacrolimus and steroids for approximately 3 years.

Profiling relied on immunoSEQ multiplex PCR, and the TCRdb table lists in-frame clones only, not all of them. Of tens of thousands of clones listed, over 85% are singletons. V lost 2 bases to trimming and J lost 11 bases, with 9 bases between them. Germline CDR1 and CDR2: MNHNY and SVGAGI (reference sequence). The CDR3 contains 11 residues. Only one count was recorded for this clone. Antigen unknown. The material sequenced was unstimulated CD4+ T cells sorted from spleen or lymph node cells, taken before intestinal transplant. The chain is built from TRBV6-6 and TRBJ1-1; D not certain. This TCR was recovered from a human donor who received an intestinal transplant. CDR3 sequence (DNA): TGTGCCAGCAGTTACAGTAGGGCTGCTTTCTTT. It specifies CASSYSRAAFF.